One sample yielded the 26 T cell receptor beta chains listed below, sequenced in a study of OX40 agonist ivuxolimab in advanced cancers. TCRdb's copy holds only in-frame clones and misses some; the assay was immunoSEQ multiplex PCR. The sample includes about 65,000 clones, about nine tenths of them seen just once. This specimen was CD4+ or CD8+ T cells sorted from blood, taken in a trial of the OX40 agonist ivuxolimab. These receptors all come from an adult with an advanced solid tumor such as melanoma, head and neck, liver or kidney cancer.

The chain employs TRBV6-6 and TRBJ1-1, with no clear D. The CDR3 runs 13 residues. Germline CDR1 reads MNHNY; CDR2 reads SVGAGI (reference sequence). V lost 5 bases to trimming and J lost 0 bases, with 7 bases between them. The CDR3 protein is CASSRTVNTEAFF. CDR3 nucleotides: TGTGCCAGCAGTCGGACTGTGAACACTGAAGCTTTCTTT.

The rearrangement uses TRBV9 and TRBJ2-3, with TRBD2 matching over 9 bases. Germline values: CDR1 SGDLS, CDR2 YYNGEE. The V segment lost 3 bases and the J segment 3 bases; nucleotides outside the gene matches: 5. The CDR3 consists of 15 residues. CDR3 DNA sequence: TGTGCCAGCAGCGAAACAGCGGGGGGTACAGATACGCAGTATTTT. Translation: CASSETAGGTDTQYF.

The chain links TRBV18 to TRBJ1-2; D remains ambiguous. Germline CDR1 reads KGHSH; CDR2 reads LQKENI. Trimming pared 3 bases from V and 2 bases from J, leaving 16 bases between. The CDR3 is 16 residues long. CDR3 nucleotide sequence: TGTGCCAGCTCACCCTCTAAAAAAAGAACGAACTATGGCTACACCTTC. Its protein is CASSPSKKRTNYGYTF.

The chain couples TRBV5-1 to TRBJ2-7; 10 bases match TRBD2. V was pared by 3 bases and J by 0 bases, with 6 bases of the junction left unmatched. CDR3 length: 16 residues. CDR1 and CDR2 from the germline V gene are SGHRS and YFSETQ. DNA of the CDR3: TGCGCCAGCAGCTCCTCGCTAGCGGGGGCCTCCTACGAGCAGTACTTC. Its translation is CASSSSLAGASYEQYF.

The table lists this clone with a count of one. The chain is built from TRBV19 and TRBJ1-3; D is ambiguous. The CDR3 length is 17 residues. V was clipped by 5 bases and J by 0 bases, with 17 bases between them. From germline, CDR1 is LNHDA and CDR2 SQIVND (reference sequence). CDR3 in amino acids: CASSRRVLLSSGNTIYF. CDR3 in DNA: TGTGCCAGTAGTCGCCGTGTTCTCCTCAGCTCTGGAAACACCATATATTTT.

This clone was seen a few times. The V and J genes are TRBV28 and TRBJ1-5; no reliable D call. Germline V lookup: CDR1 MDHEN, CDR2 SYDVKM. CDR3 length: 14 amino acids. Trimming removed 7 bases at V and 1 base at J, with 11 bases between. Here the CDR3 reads CASTTEPSNQPQHF. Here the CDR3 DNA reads TGTGCCAGCACGACGGAGCCAAGCAATCAGCCCCAGCATTTT.

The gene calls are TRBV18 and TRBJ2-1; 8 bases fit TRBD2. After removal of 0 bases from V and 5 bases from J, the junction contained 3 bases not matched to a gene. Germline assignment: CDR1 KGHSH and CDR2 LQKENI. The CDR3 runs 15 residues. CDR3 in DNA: TGTGCCAGCTCACCACCCGGGGGGGCTAACAATGAGCAGTTCTTC. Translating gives CASSPPGGANNEQFF.

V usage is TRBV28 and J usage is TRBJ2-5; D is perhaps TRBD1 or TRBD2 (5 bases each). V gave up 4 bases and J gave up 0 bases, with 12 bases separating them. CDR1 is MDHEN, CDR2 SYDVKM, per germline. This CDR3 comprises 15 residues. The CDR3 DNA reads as TGTGCCAGCAGTTATAGACAGCGGAACCAAGAGACCCAGTACTTC. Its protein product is CASSYRQRNQETQYF.

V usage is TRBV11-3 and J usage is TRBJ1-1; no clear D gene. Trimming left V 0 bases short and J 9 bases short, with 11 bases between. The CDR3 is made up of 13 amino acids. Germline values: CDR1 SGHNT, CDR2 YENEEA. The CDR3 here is CASSLDGSGKAFF. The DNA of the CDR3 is TGTGCCAGCAGCTTAGATGGATCGGGGAAAGCTTTCTTT.

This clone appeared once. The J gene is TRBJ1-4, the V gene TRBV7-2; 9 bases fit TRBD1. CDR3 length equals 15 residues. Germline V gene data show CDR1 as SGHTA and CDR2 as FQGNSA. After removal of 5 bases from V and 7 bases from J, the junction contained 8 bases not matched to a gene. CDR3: CASSPRDRASEKLFF. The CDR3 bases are TGTGCCAGCAGCCCGAGGGACAGGGCTAGTGAAAAACTGTTTTTT.

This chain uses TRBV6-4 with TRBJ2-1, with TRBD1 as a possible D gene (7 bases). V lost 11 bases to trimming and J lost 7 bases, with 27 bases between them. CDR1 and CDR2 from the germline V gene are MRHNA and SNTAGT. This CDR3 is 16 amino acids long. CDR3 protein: CAAPKAPGPGGNEQFF. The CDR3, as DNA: TGTGCCGCCCCAAAAGCTCCGGGCCCAGGGGGGAATGAGCAGTTCTTC.

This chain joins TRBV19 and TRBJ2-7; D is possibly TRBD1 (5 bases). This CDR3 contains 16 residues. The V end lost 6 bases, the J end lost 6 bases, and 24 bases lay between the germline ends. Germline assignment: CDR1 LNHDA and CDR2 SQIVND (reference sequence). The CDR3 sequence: CASRPSSTAIWGEQYF. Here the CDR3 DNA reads TGTGCCAGTAGACCCTCCTCGACAGCAATCTGGGGCGAGCAGTACTTC.

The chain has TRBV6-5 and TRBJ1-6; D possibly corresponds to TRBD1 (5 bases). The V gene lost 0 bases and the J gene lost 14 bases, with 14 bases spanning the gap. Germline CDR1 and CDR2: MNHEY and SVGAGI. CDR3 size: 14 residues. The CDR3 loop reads CASSYSGGPSALHF. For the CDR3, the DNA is TGTGCCAGCAGTTACTCGGGGGGACCATCGGCCCTCCACTTT.

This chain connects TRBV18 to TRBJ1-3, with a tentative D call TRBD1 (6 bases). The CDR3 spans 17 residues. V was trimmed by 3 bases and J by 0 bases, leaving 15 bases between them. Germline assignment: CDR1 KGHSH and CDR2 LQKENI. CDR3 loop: CASSPSLGTFSGNTIYF. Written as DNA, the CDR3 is TGTGCCAGCTCACCCTCACTAGGGACATTCTCTGGAAACACCATATATTTT.

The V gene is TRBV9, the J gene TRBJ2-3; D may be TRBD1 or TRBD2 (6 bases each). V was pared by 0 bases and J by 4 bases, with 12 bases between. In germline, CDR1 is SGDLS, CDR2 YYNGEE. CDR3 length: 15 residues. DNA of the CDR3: TGTGCCAGCAGCGTAGCTTCGAGGGGGGCAGATACGCAGTATTTT. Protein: CASSVASRGADTQYF.

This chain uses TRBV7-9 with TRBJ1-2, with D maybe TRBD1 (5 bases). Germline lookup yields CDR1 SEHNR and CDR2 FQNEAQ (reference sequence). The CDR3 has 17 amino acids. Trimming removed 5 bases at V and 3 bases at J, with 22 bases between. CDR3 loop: CASSHPQGRNLDYGYTF. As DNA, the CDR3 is TGTGCCAGCAGCCACCCCCAGGGTAGGAACCTCGACTATGGCTACACCTTC.

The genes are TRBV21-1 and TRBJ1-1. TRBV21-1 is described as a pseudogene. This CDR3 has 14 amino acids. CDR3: CASSPRGINTEAFF. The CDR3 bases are TGTGCCAGCAGCCCCCGGGGAATCAACACTGAAGCTTTCTTT.

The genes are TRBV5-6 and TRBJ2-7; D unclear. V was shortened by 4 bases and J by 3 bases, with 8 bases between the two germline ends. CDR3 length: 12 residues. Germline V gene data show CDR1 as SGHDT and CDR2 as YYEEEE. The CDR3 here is CASSPDGYEQYF. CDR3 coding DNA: TGTGCCAGCAGCCCGGACGGCTACGAGCAGTACTTC.

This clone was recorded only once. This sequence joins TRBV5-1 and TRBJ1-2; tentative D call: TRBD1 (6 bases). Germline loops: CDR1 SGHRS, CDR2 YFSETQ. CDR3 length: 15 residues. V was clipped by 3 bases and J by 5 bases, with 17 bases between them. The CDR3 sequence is CASSSGGGMSYGYTF. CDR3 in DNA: TGCGCCAGCAGCTCCGGGGGCGGAATGTCTTATGGCTACACCTTC.

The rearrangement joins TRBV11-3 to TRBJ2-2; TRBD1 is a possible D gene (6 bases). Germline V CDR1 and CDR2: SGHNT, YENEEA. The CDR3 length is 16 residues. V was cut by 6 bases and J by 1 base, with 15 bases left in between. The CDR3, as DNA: TGTGCCAGCAGTAAAAGAGGGGGAAAGAACACCGGGGAGCTGTTTTTT. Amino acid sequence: CASSKRGGKNTGELFF.

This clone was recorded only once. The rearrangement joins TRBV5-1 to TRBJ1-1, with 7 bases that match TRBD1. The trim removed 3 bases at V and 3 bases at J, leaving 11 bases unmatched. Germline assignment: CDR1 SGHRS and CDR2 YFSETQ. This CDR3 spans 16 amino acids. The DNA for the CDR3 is TGCGCCAGCAGCTCAAAAGGGGGTACAGGGGACACTGAAGCTTTCTTT. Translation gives CASSSKGGTGDTEAFF. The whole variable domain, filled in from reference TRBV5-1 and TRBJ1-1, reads KAGVTQTPRYLIKTRGQQVTLSCSPISGHRSVSWYQQTPGQGLQFLFEYFSETQRNKGNFPGRFSGRQFSNSRSEMNVSTLELGDSALYLCASSSKGGTGDTEAFFGQGTRLTVV.

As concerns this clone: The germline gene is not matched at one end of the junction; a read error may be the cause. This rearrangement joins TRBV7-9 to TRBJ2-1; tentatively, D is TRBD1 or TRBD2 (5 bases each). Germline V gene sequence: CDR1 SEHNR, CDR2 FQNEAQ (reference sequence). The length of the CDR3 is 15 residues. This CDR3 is CASNLVQGPYNEQFF. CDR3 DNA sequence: TGTGCCAGCAACTTAGTCCAGGGACCCTACAATGAGCAGTTCTTC.

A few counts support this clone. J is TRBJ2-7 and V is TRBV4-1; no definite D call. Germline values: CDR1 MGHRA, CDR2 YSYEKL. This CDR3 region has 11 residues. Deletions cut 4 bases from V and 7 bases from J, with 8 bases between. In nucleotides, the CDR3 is TGCGCCAGCAGCCGGGAAGGGGAGCAGTACTTC. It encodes CASSREGEQYF.

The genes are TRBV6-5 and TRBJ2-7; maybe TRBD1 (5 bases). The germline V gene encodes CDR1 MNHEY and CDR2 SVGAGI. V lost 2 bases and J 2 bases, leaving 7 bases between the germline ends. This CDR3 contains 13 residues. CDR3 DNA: TGTGCCAGCAGTTACGCACAGGCCTACGAGCAGTACTTC. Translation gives CASSYAQAYEQYF.

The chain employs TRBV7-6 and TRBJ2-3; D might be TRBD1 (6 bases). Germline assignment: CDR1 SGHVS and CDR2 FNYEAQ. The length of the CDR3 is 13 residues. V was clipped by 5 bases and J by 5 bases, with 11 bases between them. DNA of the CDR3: TGTGCCAGCAGCGTGGTACAGGGAGATACGCAGTATTTT. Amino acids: CASSVVQGDTQYF.

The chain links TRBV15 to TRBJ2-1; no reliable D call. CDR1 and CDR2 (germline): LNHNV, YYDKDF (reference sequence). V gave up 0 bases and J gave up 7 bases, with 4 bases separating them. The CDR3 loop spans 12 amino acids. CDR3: CATSRDRNEQFF. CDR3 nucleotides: TGTGCCACCAGCAGAGACAGAAATGAGCAGTTCTTC.